Shown below are 18 T cell receptor beta chains from a single sample sequenced in a study of Graves' ophthalmopathy and Graves' hyperthyroidism. Amplifying from RNA transcripts, the study obtained TCR beta CDR3 regions. Second-round multiplex PCR came after a first-round RT-PCR that employed HTBI primers. TCRdb itself ran the multiplex PCR reads through MiXCR, one entry per CDR3 protein. The sample holds around 1.1 million distinct CDR3 sequences, 35% to 40% seen once. Sequenced sample: peripheral blood or thyroid tissue (not recorded which). The receptors originated from an adult man with Graves' hyperthyroidism.

The chain joins TRBV10-3 to TRBJ2-5, with D tentatively TRBD1 (6 bases). The CDR3 loop spans 14 amino acids. V lost 3 bases and J lost 2, with 10 bases in between. In germline, CDR1 is ENHRY, CDR2 SYGVKD. The CDR3 sequence: CAISEGTHQETQYF. The CDR3 DNA reads as TGTGCCATCAGTGAAGGGACACATCAAGAGACCCAGTACTTC.

The rearrangement joins TRBV2 to TRBJ1-5, with 8 bases lining up with TRBD1. The CDR3 extends over 16 amino acids. V gave up 2 bases and J gave up 5 bases; unmatched junction bases: 8. Germline V gives CDR1 SNHLY, CDR2 FYNNEI. This CDR3 is CASSETAQGGYQPQHF. CDR3 DNA sequence: TGTGCCAGCAGTGAAACAGCACAGGGGGGGTATCAGCCCCAGCATTTT.

This rearrangement joins TRBV7-3 to TRBJ2-7; 8 bases align to TRBD2. V was clipped by 5 bases and J by 7 bases; unmatched bases: 19. Germline CDR1 and CDR2: SGHTA and FQGTGA. The CDR3 loop spans 17 amino acids. CDR3: CASSPPGGGAGEGEQYF. CDR3 nucleotide sequence: TGTGCCAGCAGCCCCCCTGGGGGAGGAGCGGGAGAGGGGGAGCAGTACTTC.

The V call is TRBV28, the J call TRBJ2-7; D possibly matches TRBD1 or TRBD2 (5 bases each). Trimming removed 4 bases at V and 7 bases at J, with 20 bases between. Germline V lookup: CDR1 MDHEN, CDR2 SYDVKM. The length of the CDR3 is 15 residues. The CDR3 loop reads CASSSYRDPEREQYF. The CDR3 DNA reads as TGTGCCAGCAGTTCGTACCGGGACCCCGAACGGGAGCAGTACTTC.

Details on this clonotype: It may be a read error: a sequence one base away is much more abundant. The rearrangement links TRBV4-1 to TRBJ1-1; D not certain. The germline CDR1 and CDR2 sequences are MGHRA and YSYEKL. The CDR3 covers 14 residues. The V end was cut by 0 bases, the J end by 6 bases, with 11 bases between. The CDR3 is CASSQDRADAEAFF. The CDR3 nucleotides read TGCGCCAGCAGCCAAGATCGGGCGGACGCTGAAGCTTTCTTT.

The chain employs TRBV15 and TRBJ2-7; TRBD1 aligns across 7 bases. V lost 11 bases and J lost 3; bases outside the gene matches: 7. The CDR3 consists of 12 residues. Germline V gives CDR1 LNHNV, CDR2 YYDKDF (reference sequence). The CDR3 protein is CAWSTGVYEQYF. DNA of the CDR3: TGTGCCTGGAGTACAGGGGTCTACGAGCAGTACTTC.

V usage is TRBV5-1 and J usage is TRBJ2-7, with unresolved D. Per the germline V gene, CDR1 is SGHRS and CDR2 is YFSETQ. V was clipped by 0 bases and J by 3 bases, with 10 bases between them. The CDR3 is 14 amino acids. The CDR3 region is CASSLESEYYEQYF. CDR3 DNA sequence: TGCGCCAGCAGCTTGGAATCAGAGTACTACGAGCAGTACTTC.

This chain links TRBV6-6 with TRBJ2-5; 9 bases are a match to TRBD1. V lost 6 bases and J lost 5; bases outside the gene matches: 7. The CDR3 has 14 residues. Germline lookup yields CDR1 MNHNY and CDR2 SVGAGI (reference sequence). The chain's CDR3 is CASRTGGMSETQYF. For the CDR3, the DNA is TGTGCCAGCAGAACAGGGGGCATGAGCGAGACCCAGTACTTC.

This clonotype was picked up one time. The chain joins TRBV7-7 to TRBJ2-7; 8 bases fit TRBD2. CDR3 size: 15 residues. From germline, CDR1 is SSHAT and CDR2 FNYEAQ (reference sequence). The J segment lost 6 bases and the V segment lost 1 base, leaving 8 bases of the junction unmatched. As DNA, the CDR3 is TGTGCCAGCAGCTTAGTTAGCGGGGCGCAAGGCGAGCAGTACTTC. Amino acid sequence: CASSLVSGAQGEQYF.

This clonotype has ten or more counts. The chain links TRBV29-1 to TRBJ1-2; a weak D match, TRBD1 (6 bases). V lost 5 bases to trimming and J lost 6 bases, with 10 bases between them. There are 11 residues in the CDR3. Germline CDR1 is SQVTM and CDR2 is ANQGSEA. CDR3 in amino acids: CSVRDNDGYTF. In DNA, the CDR3 is TGCAGCGTTAGGGACAATGATGGCTACACCTTC.

The V and J genes are TRBV19 and TRBJ2-5; 10 bases align to TRBD2. Germline V gene sequence: CDR1 LNHDA, CDR2 SQIVND (reference sequence). CDR3 length: 15 amino acids. The V segment lost 7 bases and the J segment 2 bases; nucleotides outside the gene matches: 7. The CDR3 DNA follows: TGTGCCAGTAATCCAATAGCGGGGGGTCAAGAGACCCAGTACTTC. It specifies CASNPIAGGQETQYF. Drawing the rest from reference TRBV19 and TRBJ2-5, the complete variable domain is DGGITQSPKYLFRKEGQNVTLSCEQNLNHDAMYWYRQDPGQGLRLIYYSQIVNDFQKGDIAEGYSVSREKKESFPLTVTSAQKNPTAFYLCASNPIAGGQETQYFGPGTRLLVL.

The V and J genes are TRBV7-6 and TRBJ1-5; D remains unclear. The CDR3 is 16 residues long. Trimming took off 7 bases at V and 3 bases at J, with 19 bases between the two ends. Germline V gene sequence: CDR1 SGHVS, CDR2 FNYEAQ. The CDR3 loop is CASKPVSGGNNQPQHF. The CDR3, as DNA: TGTGCCAGCAAGCCAGTTTCGGGAGGAAACAATCAGCCCCAGCATTTT.

This clonotype was detected a few times. The junction shows a germline mismatch at one end, possibly a read error. This chain joins TRBV7-2 and TRBJ2-5; TRBD2 aligns across 8 bases. The CDR3 extends over 14 amino acids. The germline V gene has CDR1 SGHTA and CDR2 FQGNSA. CDR3 sequence: CASSVAGIQETQYF. CDR3 bases: TGTGCCAGCAGCGTAGCGGGAATTCAAGAGACCCAGTACTTC.

This clonotype has only one observation. The J gene is TRBJ1-2, the V gene TRBV5-1, with 8 bases identical to TRBD1. CDR1 and CDR2 (germline): SGHRS, YFSETQ. This CDR3 has 17 amino acids. The J segment lost 2 bases and the V segment lost 0 bases, leaving 9 bases of the junction unmatched. The CDR3 bases are TGCGCCAGCAGCTTGGGGGCGACAGGGGACGTAAACTATGGCTACACCTTC. Its translation: CASSLGATGDVNYGYTF.

There are many counts of this clonotype. This sequence joins TRBV20-1 and TRBJ2-5; D is ambiguous. Trimming took off 2 bases at V and 2 bases at J, with 6 bases between the two ends. CDR3 length: 12 amino acids. Germline V CDR1 and CDR2: DFQATT, SNEGSKA (reference sequence). The CDR3 sequence: CSARLQQETQYF. DNA for the CDR3: TGCAGTGCTAGATTACAGCAAGAGACCCAGTACTTC.

The chain carries TRBV7-9 and TRBJ1-5; TRBD1 might be the D (6 bases). CDR3 length: 13 residues. Germline V lookup: CDR1 SEHNR, CDR2 FQNEAQ (reference sequence). V dropped 5 bases and J dropped 7 bases, with 12 bases sitting between them. This CDR3 is CASSGGQSQPQHF. For the CDR3, the DNA is TGTGCCAGCAGCGGGGGGCAGTCCCAGCCCCAGCATTTT.

The CDR3 DNA sequence: TGTGCCAGCAGCTTGCGACAGTCCCTCTCCTACGAGCAGTACTTC. Its translation: CASSLRQSLSYEQYF. The chain combines TRBV5-8 with TRBJ2-7; a possible D gene is TRBD1 (5 bases). The CDR3 consists of 15 residues. Germline loops: CDR1 SGHTS, CDR2 YDEGEE. V lost 1 base to trimming and J lost 0 bases, with 11 bases between them.

In this sample, this clonotype turned up a few times. The chain has TRBV12-3 or TRBV12-4 and TRBJ2-7, with TRBD1 identical over 8 bases. V lost 3 bases and J lost 1; bases outside the gene matches: 5. The CDR3 spans 15 residues. The CDR3 reads CASSFQRDRSYEQYF. The CDR3, as DNA: TGTGCCAGCAGTTTTCAAAGGGACAGGTCCTACGAGCAGTACTTC.